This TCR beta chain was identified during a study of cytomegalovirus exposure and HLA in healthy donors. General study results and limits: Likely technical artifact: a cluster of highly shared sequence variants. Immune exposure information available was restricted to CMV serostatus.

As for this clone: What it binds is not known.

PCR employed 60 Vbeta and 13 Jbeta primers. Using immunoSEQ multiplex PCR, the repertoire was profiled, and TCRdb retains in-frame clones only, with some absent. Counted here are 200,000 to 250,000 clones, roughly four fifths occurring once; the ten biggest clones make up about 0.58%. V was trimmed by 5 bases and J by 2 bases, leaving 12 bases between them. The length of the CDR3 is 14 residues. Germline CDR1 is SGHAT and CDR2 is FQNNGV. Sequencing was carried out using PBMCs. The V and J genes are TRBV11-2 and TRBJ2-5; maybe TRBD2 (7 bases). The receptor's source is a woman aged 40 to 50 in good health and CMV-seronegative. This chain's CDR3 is CASSNAGAQETQYF. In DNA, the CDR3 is TGTGCCAGCAGCAACGCGGGGGCACAAGAGACCCAGTACTTC.